This TCR beta chain was sequenced for a study of patients and donors after allogeneic stem cell transplantation. Each CDR3 protein is one row after TCRdb ran MiXCR on the RT-PCR reads. This repertoire shows some 92,000 distinct CDR3 sequences, around 48% found once; its top ten account for under 70%. The length of the CDR3 is 18 residues. V gave up 6 bases and J gave up 5 bases, with 23 bases separating them. Germline-derived CDR1 and CDR2 are MNHNY and SVGAGI (reference sequence). This sequence originates from a human donor who was either an allogeneic HSCT recipient or a stem cell or donor lymphocyte infusion donor (not recorded which). It is not recorded whose cells these are; they may come from a transplant donor. The V call is TRBV6-6, the J call TRBJ1-6, with D maybe TRBD1 (6 bases). The sequenced material came from blood, either unsorted or a sorted T cell fraction (not recorded which). This chain's CDR3 is CASSPRGAVQGDNSPLHF. CDR3 DNA sequence: TGTGCCAGCAGCCCTCGGGGGGCGGTTCAGGGTGATAATTCACCCCTCCACTTT.